One and the same sample provided the 11 T cell receptor beta chains below, sequenced in a study of cytomegalovirus exposure and HLA in healthy donors. Researchers ran the PCR with 60 Vbeta and 13 Jbeta primers. Repertoires were generated with immunoSEQ multiplex PCR, while TCRdb's copy carries only in-frame clones and drops some. Of 75,000 to 100,000 clones in the sample, about 82% are singletons; the top ten hold approximately 7.5%. Sequenced material: PBMCs. The receptor source for this set is a man aged 25-45 years in good health and CMV-seronegative.

The V and J genes are TRBV15 and TRBJ2-7, with TRBD2 matching over 7 bases. Germline CDR1 LNHNV, CDR2 YYDKDF (reference sequence). The CDR3 has 13 amino acids. V shed 5 bases and J 6 bases; nucleotides not matched to a gene: 7. The CDR3 nucleotides are TGTGCCACCAGCGCCCCTCCGGGGGGCGAGCAGTACTTC. Protein product: CATSAPPGGEQYF.

This clone was picked up one time. This chain connects TRBV11-3 to TRBJ2-7; 7 bases line up with TRBD1. Germline assignment: CDR1 SGHNT and CDR2 YENEEA. J was trimmed by 6 bases and V by 4 bases; bases with no gene match: 6. The CDR3 covers 13 residues. CDR3 amino acids: CASSWLTGFEQYF. As DNA, the CDR3 is TGTGCCAGCAGCTGGCTGACAGGGTTCGAGCAGTACTTC.

This rearrangement joins TRBV28 to TRBJ2-2; D not resolved. CDR1 is MDHEN and CDR2 is SYDVKM in the germline V gene. This CDR3 contains 15 residues. Trimming removed 1 base at V and 1 base at J, with 7 bases between. CDR3 sequence: CASSLYSGNTGELFF. CDR3 in DNA: TGTGCCAGCAGTTTATATTCGGGGAACACCGGGGAGCTGTTTTTT.

This chain joins TRBV4-1 and TRBJ1-1; no definite D call. V lost 1 base and J lost 0, with 12 bases in between. This CDR3 has 16 amino acids. Germline V lookup: CDR1 MGHRA, CDR2 YSYEKL. CDR3 residues: CASSQVRIPMNTEAFF. CDR3 DNA: TGCGCCAGCAGCCAAGTGAGGATACCAATGAACACTGAAGCTTTCTTT.

The table lists this clone with a few counts. This sequence joins TRBV21-1 and TRBJ1-1; the table's D call of TRBD1 was not tested on the DNA. TRBV21-1 has pseudogene status. The CDR3 runs 15 residues. CDR3 nucleotides: TGTGCCAGCAGCACAGGGGGACGGAAGAACACTGAAGCTTTCTTT. Translating gives CASSTGGRKNTEAFF.

The chain uses TRBV7-9 and TRBJ1-4; D ambiguous. The CDR3 contains 14 residues. Germline values: CDR1 SEHNR, CDR2 FQNEAQ (reference sequence). Trimming pared 2 bases from V and 0 bases from J, leaving 4 bases between. CDR3 DNA sequence: TGTGCCAGCAGCTTAACGGCAACTAATGAAAAACTGTTTTTT. It is translated as CASSLTATNEKLFF. The full variable domain, completed using reference TRBV7-9 and TRBJ1-4, is DTGVSQNPRHKITKRGQNVTFRCDPISEHNRLYWYRQTLGQGPEFLTYFQNEAQLEKSRLLSDRFSAERPKGSFSTLEIQRTEQGDSAMYLCASSLTATNEKLFFGSGTQLSVL.

V usage is TRBV27 and J usage is TRBJ1-5; no clear D. The V gene lost 7 bases and the J gene lost 5 bases, with 12 bases spanning the gap. CDR1 and CDR2 from the germline V gene are MNHEY and SMNVEV (reference sequence). CDR3 size: 13 residues. As DNA, the CDR3 is TGTGCCAGCATTGGGTCTCGGGATCAGCCCCAGCATTTT. Protein product: CASIGSRDQPQHF.

This clone was seen only a few times. The chain uses TRBV7-2 and TRBJ1-1; 8 nucleotides line up with TRBD1. Germline V gene sequence: CDR1 SGHTA, CDR2 FQGNSA. CDR3 length: 17 amino acids. V shed 1 base, J shed 4 bases, and the junction held 11 bases outside the gene matches. For the CDR3, the DNA is TGTGCCAGCAGCTTAGGCCCCTACAGGGGGAGGCTCACTGAAGCTTTCTTT. Its translation is CASSLGPYRGRLTEAFF.

The rearrangement uses TRBV4-1 and TRBJ1-5; D might be TRBD1 (6 bases). The germline gives CDR1 MGHRA, CDR2 YSYEKL. V gave up 5 bases and J gave up 7 bases, with 12 bases separating them. The CDR3 spans 13 residues. The CDR3 reads CASSVQGLQPQHF. In DNA form, the CDR3 reads TGCGCCAGCAGCGTTCAGGGGTTGCAGCCCCAGCATTTT.

This clone was observed a few times. V is TRBV5-4 and J is TRBJ2-1, with 10 bases that match TRBD2. V dropped 1 base and J dropped 6; count of bases not matched to a gene: 7. This CDR3 region has 16 residues. CDR1 is SGHNT, CDR2 YYREEE, per germline (reference sequence). CDR3 residues: CASSLPLAGALNEQFF. The CDR3 DNA reads as TGTGCCAGCAGCTTGCCTCTAGCGGGGGCGCTCAATGAGCAGTTCTTC.

This clone was seen a few times. CDR3 amino acids: CASSEMTRLAGNTGELFF. In DNA form, the CDR3 reads TGTGCCAGCAGTGAAATGACACGACTAGCGGGAAACACCGGGGAGCTGTTTTTT. The J gene is TRBJ2-2, the V gene TRBV6-1, with 11 bases lining up with TRBD2. V gave up 2 bases and J gave up 2 bases; unmatched junction bases: 7. The V gene's germline CDR1 is MNHNS and CDR2 SASEGT. This CDR3 spans 18 amino acids.